The next 23 T cell receptor beta chains were all read from a single sample in a study of regulatory T cells in long-lasting Graves disease. The time point was: newly diagnosed GD, antithyroid drugs for less than 3 months. The TCR library was made from RNA extracted from PBMCs. Building of the TCR beta libraries involved iRepertoire HTBI primers and Arm-PCR of CDR3 regions. Each CDR3 protein gets one entry after TCRdb re-called the multiplex PCR reads with MiXCR. Among some 410,000 distinct CDR3 sequences listed, around 17% were seen once. These data were also filed under a second study, of T cells in Graves' hyperthyroidism and ophthalmopathy.

Specimen: peripheral blood mononuclear cells (PBMCs), collected at new diagnosis, from a patient treated with antithyroid drugs. These receptors all stem from a woman aged 25 to 39 with Graves disease.

This clonotype was observed many times. Compared with germline, one end of the junction differs, possibly owing to a read error. The chain carries TRBV20-1 and TRBJ2-7; 8 nucleotides agree with TRBD1. Looked up from germline, CDR1 is DFQATT and CDR2 is SNEGSKA (reference sequence). This CDR3 spans 14 amino acids. The CDR3 DNA reads TGCAGTGCCCTGACAGGGGACCCCTCCGACGAGCAGTACTTC. It yields the protein CSALTGDPSDEQYF.

Of note for this clonotype: A read error is possible here, since a much larger clone lies one base away. J is TRBJ1-1 and V is TRBV3-1; tentative D call: TRBD1 (6 bases). In germline, CDR1 is LGHDT, CDR2 YNNKEL (reference sequence). The CDR3 covers 14 residues. Trimming cost V 0 bases and J 10 bases, with 15 bases left between them. This CDR3 reads CASSQDGGGPGAFF. Here the CDR3 DNA reads TGTGCCAGCAGCCAAGATGGGGGGGGCCCTGGAGCTTTCTTT.

The CDR3 DNA is TGTGCAGGGGGTTACACCGGGGAGCTGTTTTTT. This gives the protein CAGGYTGELFF. V usage is TRBV6-1 and J usage is TRBJ2-2, with D possibly matching TRBD1 (6 bases). Per germline, CDR1 MNHNS and CDR2 SASEGT. CDR3 size: 11 residues.

This clonotype has ten or more counts. The chain combines TRBV7-8 with TRBJ2-5; 14 positions match TRBD2. From germline, CDR1 is SGHVS and CDR2 FQNEAQ. With V trimmed by 4 bases and J by 1 base, 8 bases remained unmatched. CDR3 size: 18 residues. DNA of the CDR3: TGTGCCAGCAGCTCACCGGGACTAGCGGGAGATGGCCAAGAGACCCAGTACTTC. This translates into CASSSPGLAGDGQETQYF.

This clonotype was recorded many times. This chain links TRBV2 with TRBJ2-1; 8 bases fit TRBD1. Germline V gives CDR1 SNHLY, CDR2 FYNNEI. The CDR3 consists of 15 residues. With 7 bases clipped from V and 3 bases from J, the junction kept 8 bases outside the gene matches. The CDR3 sequence: CASKYSGQGYNEQFF. The CDR3 DNA follows: TGTGCCAGCAAATATTCAGGACAGGGCTACAATGAGCAGTTCTTC.

V and J are TRBV10-1 and TRBJ1-2; no reliable D call. V lost 7 bases and J 2 bases, leaving 14 bases between the germline ends. The CDR3 spans 14 residues. Germline assignment: CDR1 WNHNN and CDR2 SYGVQD (reference sequence). CDR3 protein: CASTIEEPNYGYTF. The CDR3 DNA reads as TGCGCCAGCACAATAGAGGAGCCGAACTATGGCTACACCTTC.

The DNA for the CDR3 is TGCGCCAGCAGCCAAGAAAGCCGTACCTATGGCTACACCTTC. Translating it yields CASSQESRTYGYTF. The chain uses TRBV4-3 and TRBJ1-2; D uncertain. The CDR3 covers 14 residues. The V end lost 0 bases, the J end lost 4 bases, and 9 bases lay between the germline ends. Germline CDR1 reads LGHNA; CDR2 reads YSLEER.

The chain joins TRBV20-1 to TRBJ2-1; 8 bases fit TRBD2. V was clipped by 6 bases and J by 0 bases; unmatched bases: 7. The CDR3 is 15 amino acids. CDR1 is DFQATT, CDR2 SNEGSKA, per germline (reference sequence). In nucleotides, the CDR3 is TGCAGTGCCCTCCCAAGCGGGAGCTCCTACAATGAGCAGTTCTTC. Translated, it gives CSALPSGSSYNEQFF.

This clonotype was detected ten times or more. The chain combines TRBV5-1 with TRBJ2-7; no clear D gene. With 4 bases removed from V and 6 bases from J, the gap between germline ends came to 14 bases. The CDR3 runs 13 residues. Germline CDR1 is SGHRS and CDR2 is YFSETQ. The CDR3 DNA is TGCGCCAGCAGCCTAGACCCGGACGGCGAGCAGTACTTC. It codes for CASSLDPDGEQYF. Using reference TRBV5-1 and TRBJ2-7 for the parts outside the CDR3, the full variable domain is KAGVTQTPRYLIKTRGQQVTLSCSPISGHRSVSWYQQTPGQGLQFLFEYFSETQRNKGNFPGRFSGRQFSNSRSEMNVSTLELGDSALYLCASSLDPDGEQYFGPGTRLTVT.

This clonotype was seen at least ten times. This chain connects TRBV20-1 to TRBJ2-7; 13 nucleotides align to TRBD2. Germline loops: CDR1 DFQATT, CDR2 SNEGSKA (reference sequence). CDR3 length equals 15 residues. V shed 5 bases and J 5 bases; nucleotides not matched to a gene: 9. For the CDR3, the DNA is TGCAGTGCTCAGGTCCCAGGACTAGCGGGGGACGAGCAGTACTTC. The encoded protein is CSAQVPGLAGDEQYF.

This clonotype was seen repeatedly, ten times or more. The V gene is TRBV7-2, the J gene TRBJ2-5; 9 bases are shared with TRBD2. The CDR3 runs 16 residues. V dropped 5 bases and J dropped 5; count of bases not matched to a gene: 12. Germline-derived CDR1 and CDR2 are SGHTA and FQGNSA. The CDR3 region has the DNA TGTGCCAGCAGCCTCCGGGGCGGGAGGGCCGGGGAGACCCAGTACTTC. It specifies CASSLRGGRAGETQYF.

This sequence joins TRBV20-1 and TRBJ1-3; no clear D. CDR1 and CDR2 (germline): DFQATT, SNEGSKA (reference sequence). V was cut by 0 bases and J by 2 bases, with 11 bases left in between. This CDR3 is 15 amino acids long. The CDR3 bases are TGCAGTGCTAGAGATGGGCCCGGTCCTGGAAACACCATATATTTT. It encodes CSARDGPGPGNTIYF.

V usage is TRBV9 and J usage is TRBJ2-1; no definite D call. Looked up from germline, CDR1 is SGDLS and CDR2 is YYNGEE. Between the trimmed V and J ends, which lost 2 bases and 0 bases, there was a span of 12 bases. CDR3 size: 16 residues. The CDR3 region is CASSVFGLGSYNEQFF. The CDR3 nucleotides are TGTGCCAGCAGCGTTTTTGGGTTAGGCTCCTACAATGAGCAGTTCTTC.

This clonotype was found many times. The chain links TRBV27 to TRBJ1-1; 7 bases map to TRBD1. The CDR3 covers 13 residues. The germline CDR1 and CDR2 sequences are MNHEY and SMNVEV (reference sequence). Trimming removed 5 bases from V and 7 bases from J; junction bases left unmatched: 7. CDR3 bases: TGTGCCAGCAGTGCCGGACAGGCCCTTGAAGCTTTCTTT. As protein: CASSAGQALEAFF.

This clonotype was observed at least ten times. The gene calls are TRBV6-2 or TRBV6-3 and TRBJ2-5; D may correspond to TRBD1 or TRBD2 (5 bases each). V gave up 5 bases and J gave up 1 base, with 14 bases separating them. Per the germline V gene, CDR1 is MNHEY and CDR2 is SVGEGT. The CDR3 length is 15 residues. CDR3 sequence reads: CASSRGAVAQETQYF. CDR3 sequence (DNA): TGTGCCAGCAGTAGGGGAGCGGTGGCCCAAGAGACCCAGTACTTC.

The chain recombines TRBV4-1 with TRBJ2-4; 9 positions agree with TRBD1. The J call is in doubt because the DNA end fits TRBJ2-5 better. Germline V gene data show CDR1 as MGHRA and CDR2 as YSYEKL. CDR3 length: 13 amino acids. CDR3 coding DNA: TGCGCCAGCAGCTTCCAACAGGGGGCGACCCAGTACTTC. This codes for CASSFQQGATQYF.

The sample holds many counts of this clonotype. The chain has TRBV20-1 and TRBJ2-1; possibly TRBD1 or TRBD2 for D (5 bases each). Germline loops: CDR1 DFQATT, CDR2 SNEGSKA (reference sequence). V lost 5 bases and J lost 3, with 20 bases in between. The CDR3 has 16 residues. CDR3 DNA sequence: TGCAGTGCTCGGGAAATGTGGCAGGGTGTCTACAATGAGCAGTTCTTC. This sequence encodes CSAREMWQGVYNEQFF.

As to this clonotype: Germline and junction disagree at one end, which may indicate a read error. V usage is TRBV30 and J usage is TRBJ2-1; a weak D match, TRBD1 (5 bases). The germline V gene encodes CDR1 GTSNPN and CDR2 SVGIG (reference sequence). This CDR3 comprises 11 residues. The chain's CDR3 is CAWSEGYDQFF. The CDR3 DNA reads TGTGCCTGGAGTGAGGGGTATGATCAGTTCTTC.

This clonotype was found a few times. V usage is TRBV4-1 and J usage is TRBJ2-1, with 8 bases fitting TRBD1. This CDR3 has 16 amino acids. CDR1 and CDR2 from the germline V gene are MGHRA and YSYEKL. Losses at the gene ends were 4 bases for V and 6 bases for J; bases not matched to a gene: 11. CDR3 in amino acids: CASSPRGDRRSNEQFF. The CDR3 DNA follows: TGCGCCAGCAGCCCCAGAGGGGACAGGCGGAGCAATGAGCAGTTCTTC.

This clonotype was detected only a few times. The chain carries TRBV2 and TRBJ2-2; no clear D gene. Germline CDR1 is SNHLY and CDR2 is FYNNEI. Trimming removed 7 bases from V and 0 bases from J, with 9 bases in between. This CDR3 is 14 amino acids long. The CDR3 here is CASKTTTNTGELFF. CDR3 nucleotides: TGTGCCAGCAAGACAACTACGAACACCGGGGAGCTGTTTTTT.

The genes are TRBV5-1 and TRBJ2-7; the match to TRBD1 covers 7 bases. Germline lookup yields CDR1 SGHRS and CDR2 YFSETQ. This CDR3 region has 16 residues. The V and J ends lost 3 bases and 4 bases, in that order; junction bases with no gene match: 13. The CDR3 sequence: CASSSRQGSRGYEQYF. In DNA form, the CDR3 reads TGCGCCAGCAGCTCCCGACAGGGCTCAAGGGGGTACGAGCAGTACTTC.

Note on this clonotype: This may arise from a read error, as a much more abundant clone is one base away. The CDR3 is CASSLGGEYDYTF. The CDR3 DNA sequence: TGTGCCAGCAGCTTAGGGGGGGAGTATGACTACACCTTC. The rearrangement uses TRBV11-2 and TRBJ1-2, with D perhaps matching TRBD1 (5 bases). Germline lookup yields CDR1 SGHAT and CDR2 FQNNGV. The CDR3 totals 13 residues.

A few counts support this clonotype. The gene calls are TRBV15 and TRBJ1-2; 8 nucleotides agree with TRBD1. This CDR3 has 15 residues. Germline-derived CDR1 and CDR2 are LNHNV and YYDKDF (reference sequence). The J segment lost 3 bases and the V segment lost 3 bases, leaving 6 bases of the junction unmatched. In nucleotides, the CDR3 is TGTGCCACCAGCAGGCCGCAGGGGGCGGACTATGGCTACACCTTC. This sequence encodes CATSRPQGADYGYTF.